Sequencing of this TCR beta chain was carried out in a study of blood T cell repertoires in COVID-19. Study-wide context: Researchers got acute and convalescent COVID-19 samples from the United States, Italy and Spain. The analysed material was cDNA or gDNA that came from T cells, B-cell-depleted T cells, or PBMCs.

Under the authors' procedure: It was from reference gene primer amplification that nucleated cell counts were estimated. Repertoires were generated with immunoSEQ multiplex PCR, while TCRdb's copy carries only in-frame clones and drops some. D and trimming were read from the DNA, whereas the V and J calls and clone size are those reported in that table. The sample consists of over 40,000 clones, approximately 92% of them appearing once. Per germline, CDR1 SQVTM and CDR2 ANQGSEA. The length of the CDR3 is 14 residues. V lost 4 bases, J lost 2 bases, and 3 bases stayed unmatched. Sequencing was carried out using peripheral blood. The TCR was taken from a human donor in a cohort sampled during active COVID-19. The chain recombines TRBV29-1 with TRBJ2-3, with TRBD2 matching 10 bases. This CDR3 is CSVVLAGHTDTQYF. As DNA, the CDR3 is TGCAGCGTTGTACTAGCGGGGCACACAGATACGCAGTATTTT.